This TCR beta chain was recovered during a study of tissue T cells after allogeneic stem cell transplantation. The study, taken as a whole, reports: Blood and spleen captured only part of the tissue TCR repertoire.

The protocol was immunoSEQ multiplex PCR, while the TCRdb copy is restricted to in-frame clones and leaves out a portion. This table holds some 24,000 clones, less than 85% found once. Regarding this clone: The antigen is unknown.

CDR3 length: 15 amino acids. V was pared by 3 bases and J by 5 bases, with 16 bases between. Germline V gene data show CDR1 as LGHNA and CDR2 as YSLEER. The source was tissue from the ileum, collected at autopsy. The source is a female donor aged 60 or older with lung cancer. The J gene is TRBJ1-2, the V gene TRBV4-3; TRBD1 might be the D (5 bases). The CDR3 DNA is TGCGCCAGCAGCCAGTCGGCAGGGTTACGGTATGGCTACACCTTC. Protein: CASSQSAGLRYGYTF.